This T cell receptor beta chain was retrieved from a study of cytomegalovirus exposure and HLA in healthy donors (dated by TCRdb to 2016 to 2017). Regarding the study in general: An earlier analysis of approximately 600 of the donors reported 250 to 300 Gb of sequence data and more than 90 million unique TCR beta sequences from 190 million or so T cells. An early release covering 550 to 650 HLA-typed donors comprised about 310 gigabases of sequencing data and around 80 million unique TCR sequences. Of the roughly 400 genotyped donors, 65% to 90% fell in the genetic ancestry cluster associated with self-reported Caucasian donors. The study aimed to test whether cataloging public T cell receptors could reveal signatures of past pathogen exposure. The T cell repertoires of several hundred subjects were profiled by immunosequencing and related to cytomegalovirus serostatus. Along with the roughly 670-subject first cohort, a separate validation cohort of roughly 110 different subjects was used. To predict cytomegalovirus infection status, the study brought together high-throughput TCR immunosequencing, statistical association of individual TCRs with disease status, and machine learning. In a later analysis, previously published TCR beta repertoires from 670 or so donors were re-analyzed and high-resolution HLA genotyping was added so that TCR occurrence patterns could be studied. The later analysis used no new phenotypic data to find candidate immune exposures, relying instead on TCR beta sequences and their occurrence across donors. In an earlier analysis of 550 to 700 of the donors, high-throughput TCR beta sequencing was used to judge whether each TCR beta V gene segment behaved as functional or pseudogenic. Alongside the repertoire data, information on donor age, sex, ethnicity and CMV serostatus was compiled. In a later genetic analysis, genome-wide SNP genotypes for about three fifths of the roughly 670 donors were used, and that subset was treated as a discovery cohort. All discovery cohort repertoires had been generated using a single sequencing platform. Both class I and class II loci were covered by HLA typing, at four-digit resolution. The number of donors typed differed by locus, with about 629-640 for A, B, C, DRB1 and DQB1, roughly 520 for DQA1, 600 to 610 for DPA1, and roughly 450 for DPB1. Because of strong linkage in the cohort, roughly five DR-DQ haplotypes were treated as single units for association and clustering. Among 398 genotyped donors of the cohort, an average of around 240,000 unique TCR beta nucleotide sequences were sequenced per donor, roughly a sixth of them non-productive. General findings and caveats noted by the study authors: Only TCR beta chains were sequenced in this cohort, and the absence of alpha or paired-chain data limited detectable features. A total of 150 to 200 TCR beta chains were listed by the study as associated with cytomegalovirus. Sequencing depth was assumed to be roughly uniform across donors in the presence/absence analyses, though that assumption may not hold. In vitro tests confirmed that a few of the cytomegalovirus-associated TCR beta chains recognize cytomegalovirus antigens. Some 16 rarely observed V segments, including chromosome 9 orphons, were excluded from the earlier analysis of about 500 of the donors because counts were too low. According to a later analysis, TCR association rates differed among HLA loci, with DRB1 alleles showing the most associated TCRs and HLA-C alleles showing the fewest. A later analysis reported that several top co-occurrence clusters appeared linked to parvovirus B19, influenza, CMV and Epstein-Barr virus. In a later analysis, HLA-associated TCR beta chains showed more clonal expansion and lower generation probabilities than non-associated chains that were equally common. In an earlier analysis of several hundred of the donors, most TCR beta V segments were observed in productive rearrangements about 87% or about 30% of the time, broadly matching IMGT annotations. Linkage disequilibrium might explain the correlated functional status among segregating V segments, but an unknown experimental factor could not be excluded. The authors suggested that the approach could potentially be generalized to other disease states and immunological phenotypes. A later analysis found that most CMV-associated TCR beta chains appeared HLA-restricted, with HLA associations seemingly driven largely by CMV exposure. At a false discovery rate of 0.05, a later analysis linked some 18,000 TCR beta sequences to specific HLA alleles. V-gene and J-gene trimming of TCR beta chains was associated with a missense DCLRE1C variant in a later genetic analysis, and the association was replicated in an independent cohort. According to a later genetic analysis, donors in an Asian-associated ancestry cluster had fewer N-insertions in productive TCRs than the approximately 650-donor mean. HLA typing was unavailable for some donors at each locus, so association tests used only the typed subset. Some IMGT-functional V segments, including TRBV6-2 and TRBV6-3, could not be distinguished by the 87-base-pair reads and were therefore excluded. For the cohort, immune exposure information was limited to CMV serostatus. While some public TCRs were present in many individuals, most TCR sequences turned up only very rarely across donors. A further reported finding was that TCR beta sequences accurately predicted the HLA-A and HLA-B alleles for most subjects in the first cohort. A cluster of highly shared sequence variants was judged likely to be a technical artifact of the sequencing pipeline. Assigning TCR associations to individual alleles was difficult when HLA alleles, especially DR and DQ, strongly co-occurred. Cytomegalovirus status was reported to be diagnosed by the classifier with high specificity and sensitivity in both the original and validation cohorts.

As to this clone: Its antigen is currently not known. No base quality information exists; no much larger clone differs at one position.

The CDR3 holds 14 amino acids from the cysteine to the phenylalanine. The CDR3 DNA has 42 bases and is translated from base 1. CDR1 is given as MNHEY and CDR2 as SVGAGI, both from the germline V gene. V is pruned by 2 bases and J by 0 bases, leaving 0 bases of the junction without a gene match. The method behind the library was the immunoSEQ multiplex PCR assay. For the multiplex PCR, a mixture combining 60 forward primers for TCR Vbeta segments and 13 reverse primers for TCR Jbeta segments was used. The CDR3 region of rearranged TCR beta genes was amplified from genomic DNA with a multiplex PCR assay. The Illumina HiSeq System was used to sequence the amplified TCR beta libraries as 87-base-pair reads. From the authors' description of their analysis: In a later analysis, tens of millions of unique TCR beta chains were counted across the 650 to 700 repertoires, and about 10 million of these chains were shared by at least two donors. To remove PCR and sequencing errors, raw reads were error-corrected and collapsed into unique sequences using a nearest-neighbor algorithm that merged closely related sequences. To assign V, D and J gene segments, CDR3 sequences were aligned to IMGT reference sequences. Each retained sequence needed at least a six-nucleotide match to both a V gene segment and a J gene segment. A rearrangement counted as productive if the CDR3 had no stop codons and remained in frame with V and J, and every other rearrangement counted as non-productive. CDR3 was defined according to IMGT convention as the region running from the second conserved V-encoded cysteine to the conserved J-encoded phenylalanine. In an earlier analysis of 500 to 650 of the donors, sequences lacking an unambiguous match to a single V gene segment were excluded. In an earlier analysis of almost 600 of the donors, a V segment was called functional when productive rearrangements were above 56.7%, and segregating when the standard deviation between donors exceeded 5%. To diagnose cytomegalovirus status from the catalog of TCR beta chain sequences, a statistical classification framework was built. V and J gene assignment, in a later analysis, came from comparing TCR nucleotide sequences with IMGT/GENE-DB human TR gene sequences. A later analysis assigned CDR3 sequences and most-parsimonious VDJ recombination scenarios with the TCRdist pipeline. In a later analysis, every TCR beta chain was defined by the combination of its CDR3 amino acid sequence and its V-gene family, and reads without a unique V-gene family were dropped. In a later analysis, 550 to 650 highly shared, low-generation-probability nucleotide sequences were removed to address suspected cross-contamination and a sequencing artifact. A later analysis calculated a clonal expansion index for each public chain from normalized within-repertoire ranks of inferred template counts. Generation probabilities in a later analysis came from a VDJ recombination model fitted to out-of-frame rearrangements, and those results were checked against IGoR. In a later analysis, TCR-TCR, TCR-HLA and TCR-CMV co-occurrence was scored with hypergeometric tests, and a repertoire-size bias correction was applied to TCR pairs. To estimate false discovery rates, a later analysis permuted the HLA or CMV assignments 20 times. In a later analysis, co-occurring TCRs were grouped using DBSCAN, and TCRdist sequence similarity was added for clustering within HLA-allele-positive subsets. Repertoires with fewer than 30,000 or more than 120,000 public chains, plus five repertoires with anomalous nucleotide sharing, were excluded from co-occurrence clustering. The table was pulled from immuneACCESS by TCRdb, which kept in-frame rearrangements only. Such tables lose some clones; where checked, under half of the loss comes from unresolved V genes, and the rest has no known cause. That table furnishes V, J and clone size, whereas the DNA furnished D and trimming. The sample table holds over 150,000 clones, of which around 75% were seen once. Of the sample, 2.5% to 3.5% falls within the top ten clones.

The cohort consisted of 600 to 700 healthy bone marrow donors. At the time of sampling, every cohort member was nominally healthy, though immune exposures that went unrecorded were likely present. The donor was CMV seronegative and belonged to the group of over 350 seronegative cohort members. A peripheral blood sample was collected from each donor, and TCR beta sequencing was performed on peripheral blood mononuclear cells. The Qiagen DNeasy Blood Extraction Kit was used to extract genomic DNA from the blood cell samples. Sequences were obtained from PBMCs. The sequence was obtained from a male donor in good health and CMV-seronegative. The sequence links TRBV6-5 to TRBJ1-1, with 7 bases in between that match TRBD1. CDR3 protein: CASSYGTVNTEAFF. The DNA is as follows: TGTGCCAGCAGTTACGGGACAGTGAACACTGAAGCTTTCTTT.